One and the same sample provided the 32 T cell receptor beta chains below, sequenced in a study of T cell repertoires in cytomegalovirus infection. TCRdb processed the reads anew with MiXCR; each CDR3 protein has one entry. This sample yields a few hundred thousand distinct CDR3 sequences, of which less than 25% are seen a single time; about 20% belongs to the top ten. Antigen specificity for these receptors is unknown. This sample comprised cultured PBMCs, obtained from culture after CMV antigen stimulation. These receptors were taken from a human donor in good health (CMV status not recorded). Some clones in this sample may be carry-over from other donors' samples.

This clonotype occurred many times. The CDR3 sequence: CASRPDLGRQEKLFF. CDR3 DNA sequence: TGTGCCAGCAGGCCAGACTTGGGTAGACAGGAAAAACTGTTTTTT. V and J are TRBV7-2 and TRBJ1-4; D might be TRBD1 (5 bases). The V gene's germline CDR1 is SGHTA and CDR2 FQGNSA. This CDR3 is built from 15 residues. V was shortened by 6 bases and J by 8 bases, with 19 bases between the two germline ends. The whole variable domain, filled in from reference TRBV7-2 and TRBJ1-4, reads GAGVSQSPSNKVTEKGKDVELRCDPISGHTALYWYRQSLGQGLEFLIYFQGNSAPDKSGLPSDRFSAERTGGSVSTLTIQRTQQEDSAVYLCASRPDLGRQEKLFFGSGTQLSVL.

This clonotype was recorded at least ten times. The chain combines TRBV7-2 with TRBJ1-5; D possibly corresponds to TRBD1 (5 bases). Deletions cut 3 bases from V and 4 bases from J, with 10 bases between. The germline gives CDR1 SGHTA, CDR2 FQGNSA. The CDR3 sequence is 14 residues long. DNA of the CDR3: TGTGCCAGCAGCTTCCGGGACCATAATCAGCCCCAGCATTTT. It is translated as CASSFRDHNQPQHF.

This chain joins TRBV28 and TRBJ2-1, with TRBD2 matching 7 bases. V shed 11 bases, J shed 0 bases, and the junction held 10 bases outside the gene matches. The CDR3 has 15 residues. The germline V gene encodes CDR1 MDHEN and CDR2 SYDVKM. This CDR3 is CASGGRGSSYNEQFF. Here the CDR3 DNA reads TGTGCCTCCGGCGGGCGGGGGAGCTCCTACAATGAGCAGTTCTTC.

V and J are TRBV2 and TRBJ2-2; D possibly uses TRBD1 or TRBD2 (5 bases each). The CDR3 covers 15 residues. Germline lookup yields CDR1 SNHLY and CDR2 FYNNEI. Trimming removed 1 base from V and 9 bases from J, with 15 bases in between. This chain's CDR3 is CASSEGGTGPRELFF. The CDR3 DNA follows: TGTGCCAGCAGTGAAGGGGGGACCGGGCCTCGGGAGCTGTTTTTT.

This clonotype occurred a few times. V usage is TRBV6-5 and J usage is TRBJ2-7; possibly TRBD2 for D (7 bases). V lost 2 bases and J lost 3, with 14 bases in between. This CDR3 is 15 amino acids long. Germline V CDR1 and CDR2: MNHEY, SVGAGI. The CDR3 protein is CASSYGGGGGYEQYV. In DNA form, the CDR3 reads TGTGCCAGCAGTTACGGGGGGGGAGGGGGCTACGAGCAGTACGTC.

Only a few counts were recorded for this clonotype. The chain has TRBV2 and TRBJ2-3, with 8 positions matching TRBD2. There are 16 residues in the CDR3. Trimming removed 2 bases from V and 2 bases from J; junction bases left unmatched: 6. The germline V gene encodes CDR1 SNHLY and CDR2 FYNNEI. The CDR3 region is CASSERGGRHTDTQYF. In DNA, the CDR3 is TGTGCCAGCAGTGAACGTGGCGGGAGGCACACAGATACGCAGTATTTT.

V usage is TRBV27 and J usage is TRBJ2-7; no clear D gene. The V end lost 6 bases, the J end lost 3 bases, and 15 bases lay between the germline ends. The germline CDR1 and CDR2 sequences are MNHEY and SMNVEV (reference sequence). The CDR3 is 14 amino acids. The DNA of the CDR3 is TGTGCCAGCAGCTCTCCGCTTAAGGTCTACGAGCAGTACTTC. Residues: CASSSPLKVYEQYF.

The chain uses TRBV5-4 and TRBJ2-7; 10 nucleotides match TRBD1. Germline lookup yields CDR1 SGHNT and CDR2 YYREEE (reference sequence). This CDR3 comprises 15 residues. Trimming at V came to 4 bases and at J to 6 bases, leaving 10 bases not matched to a gene. The CDR3 DNA follows: TGTGCCAGCAGCGCCACACGACAGGGGGCGGCCGAGCAGTACTTC. Its protein is CASSATRQGAAEQYF. The complete variable domain, with remaining parts taken from reference TRBV5-4 and TRBJ2-7, reads ETGVTQSPTHLIKTRGQQVTLRCSSQSGHNTVSWYQQALGQGPQFIFQYYREEENGRGNFPPRFSGLQFPNYSSELNVNALELDDSALYLCASSATRQGAAEQYFGPGTRLTVT.

At least ten counts were recorded for this clonotype. This CDR3 is CASSPKPGSPLHF. The CDR3 DNA reads TGTGCCAGCAGCCCCAAGCCAGGTTCACCCCTCCACTTT. The J gene is TRBJ1-6, the V gene TRBV7-2, with D unresolved. The V and J ends lost 5 bases and 9 bases respectively, with 11 bases between them. Germline V gives CDR1 SGHTA, CDR2 FQGNSA. This CDR3 contains 13 residues.

This clonotype was counted a few times. The rearrangement uses TRBV5-5 and TRBJ2-7; unclear D gene. V was shortened by 1 base and J by 2 bases, with 10 bases between the two germline ends. Per germline, CDR1 SGHKS and CDR2 YYEKEE (reference sequence). The CDR3 extends over 14 amino acids. For the CDR3, the DNA is TGTGCCAGCAGCTTGATCCTCTCAACCTACGAGCAGTACGTC. It translates to CASSLILSTYEQYV.

This clonotype occurred a few times. The gene calls are TRBV6-1 and TRBJ2-3, with 7 bases fitting TRBD2. With 3 bases clipped from V and 2 bases from J, the junction kept 11 bases outside the gene matches. CDR3 length equals 17 residues. CDR1 and CDR2 (germline): MNHNS, SASEGT. CDR3 bases: TGTGCCAGCAGTGATCCGCGTCTAGCGGCCTACACAGATACGCAGTATTTT. It codes for CASSDPRLAAYTDTQYF.

The rearrangement links TRBV7-9 to TRBJ2-1, with 11 bases identical to TRBD2. V lost 5 bases to trimming and J lost 4 bases; unmatched junction nucleotides: 4. Germline V lookup: CDR1 SEHNR, CDR2 FQNEAQ (reference sequence). This CDR3 is built from 15 residues. CDR3 bases: TGTGCCAGCAGCAAACTAGCGGGAGTTTACAATGAGCAGTTCTTC. Its protein product is CASSKLAGVYNEQFF.

This clonotype turned up a few times. The J gene is TRBJ2-3, the V gene TRBV2; D unresolved. V dropped 0 bases and J dropped 2 bases, with 9 bases sitting between them. Germline CDR1 SNHLY, CDR2 FYNNEI. The CDR3 runs to 15 residues. CDR3 sequence (DNA): TGTGCCAGCAGTGAAGCGCTTTCGATCACAGATACGCAGTATTTT. It translates to CASSEALSITDTQYF.

The sample holds a few counts of this clonotype. V and J are TRBV12-3 or TRBV12-4 and TRBJ1-6; possible D gene TRBD1, 5 bases. This CDR3 has 12 amino acids. V lost 6 bases and J 9 bases, leaving 9 bases between the germline ends. CDR3 sequence (DNA): TGTGCCAGCAGGCATACAGGTTCACCCCTCCACTTT. Its translation is CASRHTGSPLHF.

The sample holds a few counts of this clonotype. The chain joins TRBV24-1 to TRBJ1-2; 7 bases align to TRBD1. Germline V gene lookup returns CDR1 KGHDR and CDR2 SFDVKD. This CDR3 has 17 amino acids. V lost 2 bases to trimming and J lost 2 bases; unmatched junction nucleotides: 10. CDR3 sequence reads: CATSDSSGTEGNYGYTF. The DNA for the CDR3 is TGTGCCACCAGTGATTCGTCCGGGACAGAGGGGAACTATGGCTACACCTTC.

In this sample, this clonotype turned up many times. The chain combines TRBV7-2 with TRBJ2-2; 11 positions match TRBD2. Per germline, CDR1 SGHTA and CDR2 FQGNSA. V was pared by 6 bases and J by 4 bases, with 7 bases of the junction left unmatched. This CDR3 spans 16 amino acids. Here the CDR3 reads CASRLAGGPSTGELFF. As DNA, the CDR3 is TGTGCCAGCAGGCTAGCGGGAGGACCCAGCACCGGGGAGCTGTTTTTT.

The V call is TRBV5-6, the J call TRBJ2-4; TRBD2 matches at 8 bases. The V segment lost 4 bases and the J segment 6 bases; nucleotides outside the gene matches: 9. The CDR3 is made up of 15 amino acids. Germline V CDR1 and CDR2: SGHDT, YYEEEE. The CDR3 sequence: CASSPPGGGTNIQYF. DNA for the CDR3: TGTGCCAGCAGCCCACCGGGAGGGGGGACAAACATTCAGTACTTC.

The chain recombines TRBV18 with TRBJ2-7, with D possibly being TRBD2 (6 bases). Deletions cut 0 bases from V and 13 bases from J, with 13 bases between. Germline CDR1 is KGHSH and CDR2 is LQKENI. The CDR3 totals 12 residues. The CDR3 is CASSPPTWDLYF. CDR3 in DNA: TGTGCCAGCTCACCACCTACCTGGGACTTATACTTC.

This clonotype occurred a few times. The chain recombines TRBV24-1 with TRBJ1-2; the D is unclear. The ends were cut back, 5 bases at V and 3 bases at J, with 9 bases in the middle. The germline V gene encodes CDR1 KGHDR and CDR2 SFDVKD. This CDR3 is 13 amino acids long. The DNA for the CDR3 is TGTGCCACCAGTGGGCCAAAGGACTATGGCTACACCTTC. As protein: CATSGPKDYGYTF.

This chain links TRBV6-2 or TRBV6-3 with TRBJ2-5; D is unclear. Trimming cost V 4 bases and J 4 bases, with 7 bases left between them. Germline values: CDR1 MNHEY, CDR2 SVGEGT. There are 12 residues in the CDR3. The DNA of the CDR3 is TGTGCCAGCAGTTTTGCCCGAGAGACCCAGTACTTC. Translation: CASSFARETQYF.

The V and J genes are TRBV7-6 and TRBJ2-2; the D gene is possibly TRBD2 (6 bases). Germline V gene sequence: CDR1 SGHVS, CDR2 FNYEAQ. Trimming cost V 6 bases and J 7 bases, with 15 bases left between them. CDR3 size: 14 residues. The CDR3 nucleotides are TGTGCCAGCAGGCGGGAAGAAGGGCTCGGGGAGCTGTTTTTT. It yields the protein CASRREEGLGELFF.

This clonotype was counted at least ten times. V is TRBV7-9 and J is TRBJ1-1, with D tentatively TRBD1 (5 bases). V lost 3 bases to trimming and J lost 5 bases, with 10 bases between them. The CDR3 totals 13 residues. Germline CDR1 and CDR2: SEHNR and FQNEAQ (reference sequence). CDR3 DNA sequence: TGTGCCAGCAGCTTGGGGGAAGTTACTGAAGCTTTCTTT. Amino acid sequence: CASSLGEVTEAFF.

This clonotype was counted between two and nine times. The rearrangement joins TRBV11-3 to TRBJ2-7; no clear D. The CDR3 totals 13 residues. CDR1 is SGHNT and CDR2 is YENEEA in the germline V gene. Trimming cost V 6 bases and J 2 bases, with 11 bases left between them. The CDR3 loop reads CASSSYSTYEQYF. CDR3 nucleotide sequence: TGTGCCAGCAGTTCGTATTCTACCTACGAGCAGTACTTC.

The chain uses TRBV2 and TRBJ1-1, with a weak D call TRBD1 (5 bases). The CDR3 is 14 amino acids. Trimming left V 0 bases short and J 4 bases short, with 9 bases between. Germline CDR1 is SNHLY and CDR2 is FYNNEI. CDR3 in DNA: TGTGCCAGCAGTGAAGCATCAGGGTCCACTGAAGCTTTCTTT. It yields the protein CASSEASGSTEAFF.

This clonotype was found a few times. The V gene is TRBV28, the J gene TRBJ1-2; no firm D call. V lost 3 bases, J lost 7 bases, and 12 bases lay in between. From germline, CDR1 is MDHEN and CDR2 SYDVKM. The CDR3 spans 13 residues. The chain's CDR3 is CASSFGWASGYTF. CDR3 nucleotide sequence: TGTGCCAGCAGTTTCGGGTGGGCGAGTGGCTACACCTTC.

This clonotype showed up many times. V usage is TRBV7-2 and J usage is TRBJ2-5, with D possibly being TRBD1 (9 bases). The germline V gene encodes CDR1 SGHTA and CDR2 FQGNSA. Between the trimmed V and J ends, which lost 2 bases and 7 bases, there was a span of 32 bases. The CDR3 extends over 20 amino acids. CDR3 coding DNA: TGTGCCAGCAGCTTATCGGGGGGGGACAGGGATTGGCAGGGGAGTGGGACCCAGTACTTC. This sequence encodes CASSLSGGDRDWQGSGTQYF.

Worth noting for this clonotype: Its ends do not fully match the called genes, so a read error is possible. J is TRBJ2-7 and V is TRBV20-1; 8 bases are a match to TRBD1. Germline loops: CDR1 DFQATT, CDR2 SNEGSKA (reference sequence). This CDR3 is 16 amino acids long. The CDR3 is CSARDPRTGKDYEQYF. The CDR3 region has the DNA TGCAGTGCCAGAGATCCTCGGACAGGGAAGGACTACGAGCAGTACTTC.

This clonotype was counted ten times or more. The chain recombines TRBV7-2 with TRBJ1-1; D remains unclear. The CDR3 has 13 amino acids. Trimming removed 7 bases from V and 2 bases from J, with 11 bases in between. In germline, CDR1 is SGHTA, CDR2 FQGNSA. CDR3 amino acids: CASTKWGNTEAFF. CDR3 sequence (DNA): TGTGCCAGCACAAAGTGGGGAAACACTGAAGCTTTCTTT. The whole variable domain, filled in from reference TRBV7-2 and TRBJ1-1, reads GAGVSQSPSNKVTEKGKDVELRCDPISGHTALYWYRQSLGQGLEFLIYFQGNSAPDKSGLPSDRFSAERTGGSVSTLTIQRTQQEDSAVYLCASTKWGNTEAFFGQGTRLTVV.

The J gene is TRBJ2-7, the V gene TRBV12-3 or TRBV12-4; no firm D call. The CDR3 sequence is 14 residues long. V lost 2 bases, J lost 2 bases, and 10 bases lay in between. The CDR3 protein is CASSLQLGPYEQYF. As DNA, the CDR3 is TGTGCCAGCAGTTTACAGCTCGGACCCTACGAGCAGTACTTC.

In its sample, this clonotype was seen many times. The genes are TRBV4-1 and TRBJ2-1; D unclear. Germline V gene lookup returns CDR1 MGHRA and CDR2 YSYEKL. V lost 0 bases, J lost 3 bases, and 15 bases lay in between. This CDR3 contains 17 residues. This CDR3 is CASSQDDSGPYYNEQFF. CDR3 in DNA: TGCGCCAGCAGCCAAGATGATTCGGGTCCTTACTACAATGAGCAGTTCTTC.

This clonotype was observed many times. The chain employs TRBV7-2 and TRBJ1-2; D gene unclear. This CDR3 spans 14 amino acids. The germline V gene has CDR1 SGHTA and CDR2 FQGNSA. Trimming shortened V by 3 bases and J by 7 bases, and 15 bases separated the two germline ends. In DNA form, the CDR3 reads TGTGCCAGCAGCTTCCTCCCGGAGGGAGGTGGCTACACCTTC. Translating it yields CASSFLPEGGGYTF.

V usage is TRBV12-3 or TRBV12-4 and J usage is TRBJ2-7, with 8 bases lining up with TRBD2. V shed 2 bases and J 2 bases; nucleotides not matched to a gene: 2. The CDR3 loop spans 14 amino acids. CDR3 region: CASSLPAGAYEQYF. The CDR3 DNA reads as TGTGCCAGCAGTTTACCAGCGGGAGCCTACGAGCAGTACTTC.